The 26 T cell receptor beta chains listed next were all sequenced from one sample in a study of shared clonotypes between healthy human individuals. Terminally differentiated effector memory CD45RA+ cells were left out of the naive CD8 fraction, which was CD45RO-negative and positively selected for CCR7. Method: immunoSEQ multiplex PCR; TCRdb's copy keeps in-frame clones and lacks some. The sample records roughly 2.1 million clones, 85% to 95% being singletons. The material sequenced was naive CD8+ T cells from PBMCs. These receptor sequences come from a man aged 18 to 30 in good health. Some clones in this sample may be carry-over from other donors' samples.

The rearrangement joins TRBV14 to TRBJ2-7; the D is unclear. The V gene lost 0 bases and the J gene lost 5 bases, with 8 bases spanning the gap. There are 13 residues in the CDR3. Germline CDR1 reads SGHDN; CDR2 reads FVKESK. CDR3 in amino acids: CASSQDLIHEQYF. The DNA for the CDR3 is TGTGCCAGCAGCCAAGACCTTATCCACGAGCAGTACTTC.

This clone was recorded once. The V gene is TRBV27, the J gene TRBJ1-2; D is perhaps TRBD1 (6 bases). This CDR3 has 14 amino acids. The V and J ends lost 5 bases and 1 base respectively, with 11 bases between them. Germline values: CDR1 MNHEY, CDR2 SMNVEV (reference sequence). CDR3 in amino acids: CASSGTRGNYGYTF. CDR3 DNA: TGTGCCAGCAGTGGGACCAGGGGTAACTATGGCTACACCTTC.

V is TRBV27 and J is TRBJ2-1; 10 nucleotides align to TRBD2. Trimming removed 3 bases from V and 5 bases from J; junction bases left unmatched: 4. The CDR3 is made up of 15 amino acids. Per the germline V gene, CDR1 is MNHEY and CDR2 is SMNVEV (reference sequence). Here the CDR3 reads CASSLTSGFDNEQFF. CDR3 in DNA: TGTGCCAGCAGTTTGACTAGCGGGTTCGACAATGAGCAGTTCTTC.

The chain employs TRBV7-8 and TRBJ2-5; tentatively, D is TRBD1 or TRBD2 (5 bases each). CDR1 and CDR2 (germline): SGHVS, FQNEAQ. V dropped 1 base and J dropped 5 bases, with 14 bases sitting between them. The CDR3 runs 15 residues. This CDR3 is CASSLDRGLGETQYF. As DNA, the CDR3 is TGTGCCAGCAGCTTAGATCGGGGCTTGGGGGAGACCCAGTACTTC. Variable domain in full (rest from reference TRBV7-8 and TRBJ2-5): GAGVSQSPRYKVAKRGQDVALRCDPISGHVSLFWYQQALGQGPEFLTYFQNEAQLDKSGLPSDRFFAERPEGSVSTLKIQRTQQEDSAVYLCASSLDRGLGETQYFGPGTRLLVL.

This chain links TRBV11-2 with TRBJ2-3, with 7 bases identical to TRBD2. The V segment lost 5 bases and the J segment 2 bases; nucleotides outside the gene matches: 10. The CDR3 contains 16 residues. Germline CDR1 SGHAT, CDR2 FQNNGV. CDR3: CASSLSLGGDTDTQYF. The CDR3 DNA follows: TGTGCCAGCAGCCTAAGCCTGGGGGGGGACACAGATACGCAGTATTTT.

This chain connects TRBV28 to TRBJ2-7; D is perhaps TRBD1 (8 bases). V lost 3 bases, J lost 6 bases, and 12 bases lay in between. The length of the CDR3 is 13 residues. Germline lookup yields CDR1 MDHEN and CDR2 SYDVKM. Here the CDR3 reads CASSFYRGGEQYF. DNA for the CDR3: TGTGCCAGCAGTTTTTACAGGGGGGGCGAGCAGTACTTC.

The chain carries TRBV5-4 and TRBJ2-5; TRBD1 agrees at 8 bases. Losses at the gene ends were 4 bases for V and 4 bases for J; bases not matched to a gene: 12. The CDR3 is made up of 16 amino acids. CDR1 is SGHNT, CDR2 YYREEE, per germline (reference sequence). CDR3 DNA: TGTGCCAGCAGCGTCCGGGACAGGTTATCCCCAGAGACCCAGTACTTC. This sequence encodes CASSVRDRLSPETQYF. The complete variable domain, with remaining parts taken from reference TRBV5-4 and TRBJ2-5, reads ETGVTQSPTHLIKTRGQQVTLRCSSQSGHNTVSWYQQALGQGPQFIFQYYREEENGRGNFPPRFSGLQFPNYSSELNVNALELDDSALYLCASSVRDRLSPETQYFGPGTRLLVL.

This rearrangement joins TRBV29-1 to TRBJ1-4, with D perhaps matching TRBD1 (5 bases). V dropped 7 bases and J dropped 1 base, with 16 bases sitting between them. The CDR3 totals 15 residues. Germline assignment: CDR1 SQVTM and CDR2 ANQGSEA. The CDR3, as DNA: TGCAGCGCCCAACGCTCGGGGGTAACTAATGAAAAACTGTTTTTT. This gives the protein CSAQRSGVTNEKLFF.

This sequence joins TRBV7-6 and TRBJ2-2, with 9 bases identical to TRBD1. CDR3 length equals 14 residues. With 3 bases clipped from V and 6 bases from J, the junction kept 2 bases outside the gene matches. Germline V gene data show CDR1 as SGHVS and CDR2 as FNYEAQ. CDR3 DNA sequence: TGTGCCAGCAGCTTCCGACAGGGGGCCGGGGAGCTGTTTTTT. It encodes CASSFRQGAGELFF.

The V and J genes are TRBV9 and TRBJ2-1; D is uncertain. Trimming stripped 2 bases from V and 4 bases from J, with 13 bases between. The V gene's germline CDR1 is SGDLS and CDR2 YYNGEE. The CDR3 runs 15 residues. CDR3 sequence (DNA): TGTGCCAGCAGCGTGATAGCAACTAAGTACAATGAGCAGTTCTTC. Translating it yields CASSVIATKYNEQFF.

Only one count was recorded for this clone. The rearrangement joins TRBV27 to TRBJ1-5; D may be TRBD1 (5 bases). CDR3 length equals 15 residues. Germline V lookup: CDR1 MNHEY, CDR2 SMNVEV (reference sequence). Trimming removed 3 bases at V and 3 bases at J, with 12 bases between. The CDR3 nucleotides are TGTGCCAGCAGTTTCCAGGGCCCGAACAATCAGCCCCAGCATTTT. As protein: CASSFQGPNNQPQHF.

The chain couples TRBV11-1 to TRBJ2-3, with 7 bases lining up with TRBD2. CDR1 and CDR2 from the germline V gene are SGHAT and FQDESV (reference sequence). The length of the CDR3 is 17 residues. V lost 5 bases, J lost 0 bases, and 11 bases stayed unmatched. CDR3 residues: CASSPARGRSSTDTQYF. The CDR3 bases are TGTGCCAGCAGCCCGGCGCGCGGGAGATCTAGCACAGATACGCAGTATTTT.

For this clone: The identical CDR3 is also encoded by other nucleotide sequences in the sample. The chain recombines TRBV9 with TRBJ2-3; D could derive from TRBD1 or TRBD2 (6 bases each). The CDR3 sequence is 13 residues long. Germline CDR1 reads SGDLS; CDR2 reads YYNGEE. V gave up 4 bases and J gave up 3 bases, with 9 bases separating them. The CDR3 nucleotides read TGTGCCAGCAGCCTAGGGGGGACAGATACGCAGTATTTT. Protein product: CASSLGGTDTQYF.

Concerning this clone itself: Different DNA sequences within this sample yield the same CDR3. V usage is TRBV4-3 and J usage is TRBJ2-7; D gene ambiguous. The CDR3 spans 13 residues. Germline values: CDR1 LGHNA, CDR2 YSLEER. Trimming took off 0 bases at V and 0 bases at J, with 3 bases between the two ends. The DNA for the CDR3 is TGCGCCAGCAGCCAAGACAGCTCCTACGAGCAGTACTTC. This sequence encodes CASSQDSSYEQYF.

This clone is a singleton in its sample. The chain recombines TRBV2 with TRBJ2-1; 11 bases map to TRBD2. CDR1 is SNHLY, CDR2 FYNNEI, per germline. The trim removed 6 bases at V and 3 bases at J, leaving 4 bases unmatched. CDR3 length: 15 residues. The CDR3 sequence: CASSTTSGSYNEQFF. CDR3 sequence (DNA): TGTGCCAGCAGCACCACTAGCGGGAGCTACAATGAGCAGTTCTTC.

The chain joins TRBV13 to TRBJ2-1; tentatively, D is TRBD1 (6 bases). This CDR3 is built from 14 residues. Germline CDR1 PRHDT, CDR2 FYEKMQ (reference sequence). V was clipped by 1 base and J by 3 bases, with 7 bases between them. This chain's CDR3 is CASSLDRDYNEQFF. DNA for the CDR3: TGTGCCAGCAGCTTAGACAGGGACTACAATGAGCAGTTCTTC. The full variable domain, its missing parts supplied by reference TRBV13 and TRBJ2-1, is AAGVIQSPRHLIKEKRETATLKCYPIPRHDTVYWYQQGPGQDPQFLISFYEKMQSDKGSIPDRFSAQQFSDYHSELNMSSLELGDSALYFCASSLDRDYNEQFFGPGTRLTVL.

DNA of the CDR3: TGTGCCTGGAGTTCTGATTTTCGGTATGGCTACACCTTC. It is translated as CAWSSDFRYGYTF. This sequence joins TRBV30 and TRBJ1-2; D call uncertain. The CDR3 spans 13 residues. The germline gives CDR1 GTSNPN, CDR2 SVGIG (reference sequence). The V end was cut by 2 bases, the J end by 5 bases, with 12 bases between.

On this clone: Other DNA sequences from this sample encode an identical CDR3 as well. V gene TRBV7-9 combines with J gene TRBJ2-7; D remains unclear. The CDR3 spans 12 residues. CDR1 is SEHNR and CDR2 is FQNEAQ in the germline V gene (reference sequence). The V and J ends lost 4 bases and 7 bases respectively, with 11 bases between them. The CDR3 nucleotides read TGTGCCAGCAGCTACCCCCCTGGTGAGCAGTACTTC. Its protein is CASSYPPGEQYF.

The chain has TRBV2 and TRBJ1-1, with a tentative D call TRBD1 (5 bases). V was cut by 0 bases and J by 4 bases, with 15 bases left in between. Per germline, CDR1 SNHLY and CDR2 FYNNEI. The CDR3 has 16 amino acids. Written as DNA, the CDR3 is TGTGCCAGCAGTGAAGCGCTGGAGGGGCTTAGCACTGAAGCTTTCTTT. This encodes CASSEALEGLSTEAFF.

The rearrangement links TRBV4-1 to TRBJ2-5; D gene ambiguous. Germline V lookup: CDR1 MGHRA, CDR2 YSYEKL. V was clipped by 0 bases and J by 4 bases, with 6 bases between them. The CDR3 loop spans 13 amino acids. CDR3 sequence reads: CASSQDWPETQYF. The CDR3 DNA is TGCGCCAGCAGCCAAGATTGGCCAGAGACCCAGTACTTC.

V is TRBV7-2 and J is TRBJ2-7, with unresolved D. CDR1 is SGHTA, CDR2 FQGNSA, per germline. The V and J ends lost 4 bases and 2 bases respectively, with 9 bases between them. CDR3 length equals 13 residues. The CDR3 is CASSSDETYEQYF. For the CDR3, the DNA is TGTGCCAGCAGCTCGGACGAAACCTACGAGCAGTACTTC.

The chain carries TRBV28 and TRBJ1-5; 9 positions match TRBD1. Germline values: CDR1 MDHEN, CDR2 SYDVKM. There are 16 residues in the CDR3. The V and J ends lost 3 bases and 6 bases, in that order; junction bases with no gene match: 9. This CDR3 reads CASSLSYHRGLQPQHF. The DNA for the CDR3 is TGTGCCAGCAGTTTGTCCTATCACAGGGGGCTTCAGCCCCAGCATTTT.

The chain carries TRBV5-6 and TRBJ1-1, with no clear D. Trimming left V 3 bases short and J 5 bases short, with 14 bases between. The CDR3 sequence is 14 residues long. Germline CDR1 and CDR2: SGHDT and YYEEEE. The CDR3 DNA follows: TGTGCCAGCAGCTCCCTTTCGGGTGGGACTGAAGCTTTCTTT. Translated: CASSSLSGGTEAFF.

The CDR3 spells CASSLWAEGGEQYF. The CDR3 DNA reads as TGCGCCAGCAGCTTGTGGGCAGAGGGAGGAGAGCAGTACTTC. The rearrangement links TRBV5-1 to TRBJ2-7, with a possible D match to TRBD2 (6 bases). Per the germline V gene, CDR1 is SGHRS and CDR2 is YFSETQ. The germline V and J ends were trimmed by 1 base and 7 bases, with 15 bases remaining between them. This CDR3 is built from 14 residues.

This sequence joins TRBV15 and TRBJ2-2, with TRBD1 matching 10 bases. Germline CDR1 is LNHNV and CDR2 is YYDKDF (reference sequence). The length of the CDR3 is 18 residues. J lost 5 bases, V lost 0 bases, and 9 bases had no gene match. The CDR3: CATSREWAGTGATGELFF. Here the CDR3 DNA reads TGTGCCACCAGCAGAGAGTGGGCCGGGACAGGGGCGACCGGGGAGCTGTTTTTT.

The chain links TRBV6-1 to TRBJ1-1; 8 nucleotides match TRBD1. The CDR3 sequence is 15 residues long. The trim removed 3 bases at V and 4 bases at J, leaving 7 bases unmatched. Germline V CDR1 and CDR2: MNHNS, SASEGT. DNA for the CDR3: TGTGCCAGCAGTGACCAGGGGGCATTTGGCACTGAAGCTTTCTTT. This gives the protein CASSDQGAFGTEAFF.